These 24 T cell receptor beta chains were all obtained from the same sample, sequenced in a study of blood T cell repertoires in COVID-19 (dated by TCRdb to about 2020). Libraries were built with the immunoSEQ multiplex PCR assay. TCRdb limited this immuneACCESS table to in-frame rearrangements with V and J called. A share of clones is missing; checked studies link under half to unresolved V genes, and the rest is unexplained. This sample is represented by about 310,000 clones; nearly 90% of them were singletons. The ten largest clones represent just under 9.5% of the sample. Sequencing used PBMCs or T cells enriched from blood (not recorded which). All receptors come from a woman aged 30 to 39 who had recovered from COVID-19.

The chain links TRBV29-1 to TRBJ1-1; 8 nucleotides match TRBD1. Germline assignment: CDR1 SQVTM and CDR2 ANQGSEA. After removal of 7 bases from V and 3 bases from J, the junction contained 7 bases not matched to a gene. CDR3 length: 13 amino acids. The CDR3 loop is CSARTGWDTEAFF. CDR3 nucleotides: TGCAGCGCACGGACAGGGTGGGACACTGAAGCTTTCTTT. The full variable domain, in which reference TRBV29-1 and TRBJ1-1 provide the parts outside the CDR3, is SAVISQKPSRDICQRGTSLTIQCQVDSQVTMMFWYRQQPGQSLTLIATANQGSEATYESGFVIDKFPISRPNLTFSTLTVSNMSPEDSSIYLCSARTGWDTEAFFGQGTRLTVV.

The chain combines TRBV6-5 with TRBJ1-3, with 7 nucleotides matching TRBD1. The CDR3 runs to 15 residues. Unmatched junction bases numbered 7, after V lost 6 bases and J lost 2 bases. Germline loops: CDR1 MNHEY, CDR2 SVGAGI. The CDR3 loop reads CASSLTGVPGNTIYF. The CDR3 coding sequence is TGTGCCAGCAGCCTCACAGGGGTCCCTGGAAACACCATATATTTT.

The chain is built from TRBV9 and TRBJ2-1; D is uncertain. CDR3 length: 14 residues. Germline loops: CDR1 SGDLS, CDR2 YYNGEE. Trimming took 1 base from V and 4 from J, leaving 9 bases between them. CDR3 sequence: CASSVNSGYNEQFF. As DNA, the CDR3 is TGTGCCAGCAGCGTAAACTCAGGATACAATGAGCAGTTCTTC.

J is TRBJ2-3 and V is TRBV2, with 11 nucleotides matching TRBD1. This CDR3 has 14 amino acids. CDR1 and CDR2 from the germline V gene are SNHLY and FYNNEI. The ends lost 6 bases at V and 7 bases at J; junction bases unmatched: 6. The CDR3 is CASRPDRGPYTQYF. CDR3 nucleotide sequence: TGTGCCAGCAGACCGGACAGGGGGCCCTATACGCAGTATTTT.

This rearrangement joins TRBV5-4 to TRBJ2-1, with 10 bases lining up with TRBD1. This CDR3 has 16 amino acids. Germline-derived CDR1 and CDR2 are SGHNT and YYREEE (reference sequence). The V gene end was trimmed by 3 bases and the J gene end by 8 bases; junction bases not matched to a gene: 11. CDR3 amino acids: CASSSGPGQGIHEQFF. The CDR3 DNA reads TGTGCCAGCAGCTCAGGCCCGGGACAGGGGATCCATGAGCAGTTCTTC.

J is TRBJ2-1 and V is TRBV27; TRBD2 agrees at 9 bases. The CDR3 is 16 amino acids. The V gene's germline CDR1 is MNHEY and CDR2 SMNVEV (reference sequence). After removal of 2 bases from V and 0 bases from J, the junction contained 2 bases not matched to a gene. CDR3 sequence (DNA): TGTGCCAGCAGTTTACTAGCGGGGCACTCCTACAATGAGCAGTTCTTC. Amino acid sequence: CASSLLAGHSYNEQFF.

CDR3 coding DNA: TGTGCCATCGGACTAGTTAGGGGCCTCCAGATCACAGATACGCAGTATTTT. Encoded protein: CAIGLVRGLQITDTQYF. V usage is TRBV10-3 and J usage is TRBJ2-3; 7 positions agree with TRBD2. Losses at the gene ends were 8 bases for V and 2 bases for J; bases not matched to a gene: 16. The length of the CDR3 is 17 residues. In germline, CDR1 is ENHRY, CDR2 SYGVKD.

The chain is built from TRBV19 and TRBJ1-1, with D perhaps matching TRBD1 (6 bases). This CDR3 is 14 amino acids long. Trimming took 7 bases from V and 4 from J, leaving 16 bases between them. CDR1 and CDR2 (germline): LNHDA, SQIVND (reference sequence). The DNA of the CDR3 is TGTGCCAGTACGTTCGGGGGGCGAGGCACTGAAGCTTTCTTT. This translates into CASTFGGRGTEAFF.

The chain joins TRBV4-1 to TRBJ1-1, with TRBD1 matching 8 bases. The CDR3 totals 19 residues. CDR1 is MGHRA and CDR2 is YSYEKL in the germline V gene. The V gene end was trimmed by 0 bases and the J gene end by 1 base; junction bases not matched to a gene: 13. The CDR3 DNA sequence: TGCGCCAGCAGCCAAGATCCCGTTTGGACAGGGCGGGGGAACACTGAAGCTTTCTTT. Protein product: CASSQDPVWTGRGNTEAFF.

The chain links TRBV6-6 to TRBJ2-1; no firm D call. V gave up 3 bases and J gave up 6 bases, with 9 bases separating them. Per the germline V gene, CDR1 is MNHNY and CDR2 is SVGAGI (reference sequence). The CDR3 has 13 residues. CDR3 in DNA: TGTGCCAGCAGTTATTCCCCTTCCAATGAGCAGTTCTTC. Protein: CASSYSPSNEQFF.

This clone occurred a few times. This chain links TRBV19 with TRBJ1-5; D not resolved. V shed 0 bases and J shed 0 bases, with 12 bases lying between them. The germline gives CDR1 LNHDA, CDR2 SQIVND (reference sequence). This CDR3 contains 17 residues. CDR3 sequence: CASSIDGSGYSNQPQHF. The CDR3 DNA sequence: TGTGCCAGTAGTATAGATGGGTCAGGTTATAGCAATCAGCCCCAGCATTTT.

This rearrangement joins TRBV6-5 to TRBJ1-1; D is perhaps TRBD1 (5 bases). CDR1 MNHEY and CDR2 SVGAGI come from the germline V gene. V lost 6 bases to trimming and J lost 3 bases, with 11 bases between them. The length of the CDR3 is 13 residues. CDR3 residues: CASRPQGYTEAFF. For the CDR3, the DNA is TGTGCCAGCAGACCTCAGGGCTACACTGAAGCTTTCTTT.

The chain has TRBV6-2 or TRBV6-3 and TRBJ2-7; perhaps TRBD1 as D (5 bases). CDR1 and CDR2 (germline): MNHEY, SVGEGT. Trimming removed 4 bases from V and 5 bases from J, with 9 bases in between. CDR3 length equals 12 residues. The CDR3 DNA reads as TGTGCCAGCAGTTTAGGACACAACGAGCAGTACTTC. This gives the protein CASSLGHNEQYF.

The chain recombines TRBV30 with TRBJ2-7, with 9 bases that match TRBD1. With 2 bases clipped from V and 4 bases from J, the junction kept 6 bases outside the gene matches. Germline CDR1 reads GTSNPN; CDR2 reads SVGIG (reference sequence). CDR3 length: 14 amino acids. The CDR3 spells CAWSQGTGLYEQYF. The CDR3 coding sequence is TGTGCCTGGAGTCAAGGGACAGGGCTATACGAGCAGTACTTC.

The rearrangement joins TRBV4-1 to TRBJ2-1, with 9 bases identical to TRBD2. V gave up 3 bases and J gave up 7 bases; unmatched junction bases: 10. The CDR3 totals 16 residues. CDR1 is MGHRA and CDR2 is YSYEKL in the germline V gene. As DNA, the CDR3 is TGCGCCAGCAGCCACAAGCGGGAGGACTCTGGTAATGAGCAGTTCTTC. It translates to CASSHKREDSGNEQFF.

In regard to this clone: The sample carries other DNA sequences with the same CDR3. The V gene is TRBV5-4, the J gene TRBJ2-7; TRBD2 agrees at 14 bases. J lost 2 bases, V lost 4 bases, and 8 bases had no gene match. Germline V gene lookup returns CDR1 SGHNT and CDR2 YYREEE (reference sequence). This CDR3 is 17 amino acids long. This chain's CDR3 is CASSPGTSGGLTYEQYF. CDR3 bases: TGTGCCAGCAGCCCGGGGACTAGCGGGGGCCTGACCTACGAGCAGTACTTC.

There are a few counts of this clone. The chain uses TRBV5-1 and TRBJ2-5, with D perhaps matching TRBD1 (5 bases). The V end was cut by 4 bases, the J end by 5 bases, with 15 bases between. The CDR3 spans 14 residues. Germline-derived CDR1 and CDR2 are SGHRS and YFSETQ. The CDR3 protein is CASSPQGRGETQYF. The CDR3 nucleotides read TGCGCCAGCAGCCCCCAGGGCCGTGGGGAGACCCAGTACTTC.

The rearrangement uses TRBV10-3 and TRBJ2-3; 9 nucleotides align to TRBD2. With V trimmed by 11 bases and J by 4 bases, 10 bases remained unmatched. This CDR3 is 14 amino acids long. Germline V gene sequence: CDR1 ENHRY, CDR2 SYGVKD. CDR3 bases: TGTGCCTCACAGGCGGGAGGGAACTCAGATACGCAGTATTTT. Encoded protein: CASQAGGNSDTQYF.

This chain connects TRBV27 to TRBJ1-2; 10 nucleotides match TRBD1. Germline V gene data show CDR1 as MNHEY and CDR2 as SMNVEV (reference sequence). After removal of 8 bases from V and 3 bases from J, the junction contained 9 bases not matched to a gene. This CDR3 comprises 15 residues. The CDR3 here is CASFSGTGDDYGYTF. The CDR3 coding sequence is TGTGCCAGCTTTTCCGGGACAGGGGACGACTATGGCTACACCTTC.

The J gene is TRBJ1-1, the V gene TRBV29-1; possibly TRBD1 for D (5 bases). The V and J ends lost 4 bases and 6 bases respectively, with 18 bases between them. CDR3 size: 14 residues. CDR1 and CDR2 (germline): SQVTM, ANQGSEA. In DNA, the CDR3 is TGCAGCGTTGTGGTCCAGGGTCTGGCCGCTGAAGCTTTCTTT. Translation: CSVVVQGLAAEAFF.

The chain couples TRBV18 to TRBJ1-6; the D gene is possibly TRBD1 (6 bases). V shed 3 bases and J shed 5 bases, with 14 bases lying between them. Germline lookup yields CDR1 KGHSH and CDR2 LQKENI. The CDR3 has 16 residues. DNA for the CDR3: TGTGCCAGCTCACCTTCTCACCAGGGGAATAATTCACCCCTCCACTTT. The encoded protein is CASSPSHQGNNSPLHF.

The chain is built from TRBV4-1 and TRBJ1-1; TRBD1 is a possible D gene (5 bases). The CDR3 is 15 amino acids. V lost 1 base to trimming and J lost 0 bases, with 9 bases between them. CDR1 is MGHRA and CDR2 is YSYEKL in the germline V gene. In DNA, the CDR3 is TGCGCCAGCAGCCAAGGGGGCAGCATGAACACTGAAGCTTTCTTT. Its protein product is CASSQGGSMNTEAFF.

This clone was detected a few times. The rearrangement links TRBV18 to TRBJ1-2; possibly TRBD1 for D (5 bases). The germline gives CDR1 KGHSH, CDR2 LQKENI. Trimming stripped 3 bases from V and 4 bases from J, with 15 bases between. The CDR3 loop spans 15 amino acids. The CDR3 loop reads CASSPRGTLSYGYTF. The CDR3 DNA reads TGTGCCAGCTCACCCCGGGGGACCCTCTCCTATGGCTACACCTTC. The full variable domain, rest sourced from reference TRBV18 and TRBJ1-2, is NAGVMQNPRHLVRRRGQEARLRCSPMKGHSHVYWYRQLPEEGLKFMVYLQKENIIDESGMPKERFSAEFPKEGPSILRIQQVVRGDSAAYFCASSPRGTLSYGYTFGSGTRLTVV.

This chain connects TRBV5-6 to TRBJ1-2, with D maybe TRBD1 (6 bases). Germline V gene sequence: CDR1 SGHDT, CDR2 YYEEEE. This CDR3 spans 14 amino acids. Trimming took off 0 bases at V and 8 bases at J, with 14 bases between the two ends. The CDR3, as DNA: TGTGCCAGCAGCTTGGGCCAGGGGTATTGGGGCTACACCTTC. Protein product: CASSLGQGYWGYTF. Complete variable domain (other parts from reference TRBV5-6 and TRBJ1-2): DAGVTQSPTHLIKTRGQQVTLRCSPKSGHDTVSWYQQALGQGPQFIFQYYEEEERQRGNFPDRFSGHQFPNYSSELNVNALLLGDSALYLCASSLGQGYWGYTFGSGTRLTVV.